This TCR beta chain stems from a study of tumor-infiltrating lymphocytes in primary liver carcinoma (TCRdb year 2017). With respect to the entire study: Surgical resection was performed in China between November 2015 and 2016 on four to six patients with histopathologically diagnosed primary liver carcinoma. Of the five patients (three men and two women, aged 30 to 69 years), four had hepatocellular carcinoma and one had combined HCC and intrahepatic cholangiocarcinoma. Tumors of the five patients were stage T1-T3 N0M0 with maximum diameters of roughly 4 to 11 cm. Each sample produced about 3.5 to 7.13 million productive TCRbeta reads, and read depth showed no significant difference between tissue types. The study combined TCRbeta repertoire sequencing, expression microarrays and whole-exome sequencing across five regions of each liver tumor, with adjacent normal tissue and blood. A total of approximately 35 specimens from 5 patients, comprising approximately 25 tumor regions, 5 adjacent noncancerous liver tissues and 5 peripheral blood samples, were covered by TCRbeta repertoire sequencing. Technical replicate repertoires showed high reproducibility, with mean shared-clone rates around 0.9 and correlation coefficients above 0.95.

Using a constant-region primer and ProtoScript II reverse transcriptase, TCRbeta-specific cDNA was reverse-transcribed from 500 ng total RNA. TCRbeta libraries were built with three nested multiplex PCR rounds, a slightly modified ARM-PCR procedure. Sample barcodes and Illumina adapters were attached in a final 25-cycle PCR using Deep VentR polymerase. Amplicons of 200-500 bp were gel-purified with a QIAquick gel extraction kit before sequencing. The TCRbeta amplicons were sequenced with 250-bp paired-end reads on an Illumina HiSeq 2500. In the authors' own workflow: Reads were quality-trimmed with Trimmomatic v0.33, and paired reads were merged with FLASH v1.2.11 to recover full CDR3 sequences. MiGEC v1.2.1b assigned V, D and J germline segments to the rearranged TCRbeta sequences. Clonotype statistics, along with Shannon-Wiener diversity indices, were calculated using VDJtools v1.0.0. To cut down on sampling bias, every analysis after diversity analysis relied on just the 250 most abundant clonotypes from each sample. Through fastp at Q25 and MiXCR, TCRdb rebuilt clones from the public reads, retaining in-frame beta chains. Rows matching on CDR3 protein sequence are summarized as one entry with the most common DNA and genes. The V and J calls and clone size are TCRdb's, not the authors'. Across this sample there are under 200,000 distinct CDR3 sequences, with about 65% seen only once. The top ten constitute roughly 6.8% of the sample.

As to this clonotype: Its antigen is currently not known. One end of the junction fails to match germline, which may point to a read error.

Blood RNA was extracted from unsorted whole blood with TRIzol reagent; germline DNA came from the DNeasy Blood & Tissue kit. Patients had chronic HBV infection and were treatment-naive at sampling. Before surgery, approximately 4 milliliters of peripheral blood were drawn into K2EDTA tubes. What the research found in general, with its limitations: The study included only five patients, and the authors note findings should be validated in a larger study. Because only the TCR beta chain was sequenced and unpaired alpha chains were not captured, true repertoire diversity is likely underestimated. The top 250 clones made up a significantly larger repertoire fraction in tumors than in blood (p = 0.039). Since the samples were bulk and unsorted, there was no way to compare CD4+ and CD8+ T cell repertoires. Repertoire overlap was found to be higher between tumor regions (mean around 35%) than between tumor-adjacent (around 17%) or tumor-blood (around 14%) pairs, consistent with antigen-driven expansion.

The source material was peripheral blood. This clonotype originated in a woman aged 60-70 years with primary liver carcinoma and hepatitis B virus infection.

DNA sequence: TGTGCCAGCAGATCGGCAATAAGTAGCTATGGCTACACCTTC. Translated, this is CASRSAISSYGYTF. The chain is made from TRBV5-1 and TRBJ1-2; no D gene is confidently identified. Sequences SGHRS (CDR1) and YFSETQ (CDR2) are obtained from the germline V gene. The CDR3 holds 14 amino acids from the cysteine to the phenylalanine. Of all the DNA, just the CDR3 is kept, 42 bases in frame from base 1.